Given below is one T cell receptor (beta chain) in context. Its specific antigen is unknown. The input lacks base qualities; no much larger clone sits a single base away. This sample is part of a study of blood T cell repertoires in COVID-19 (dated by TCRdb to between 2020 and 2021). As for the study more broadly: Collaborator samples came from the United States, Italy and Spain and covered acute and convalescent phases of COVID-19. Deeply sampled blood TCRbeta repertoires from subjects exposed to, actively infected with, or recovered from COVID-19 were included in the dataset. The repertoires were released in a freely available public database intended as a resource for research on the immune response to SARS-CoV-2. Sample metadata almost always included a de-identified subject ID, COVID-19 status, age in years and sex. Where available, HLA class I and class II types were taken from metadata supplied by the sample provider and were not determined by assay-based typing. The material from the prospective study consisted of cDNA or gDNA derived from T cells, B-cell-depleted T cells, or PBMCs. Samples were obtained from the ongoing ImmuneRACE study (first 160 participants) and from 1,254 subjects provided by 6 global collaborators.

Enrolling through a virtual design, the prospective study's participants ranged in age from roughly 18 to 90 years and lived across 20 to 30 United States geographic areas. In the prospective study, participants were assigned to cohorts based on the clinical history participants reported in a screening survey and a study questionnaire. Exposed participants were defined as having been in contact with someone with a PCR-confirmed or clinician-diagnosed COVID-19 case within 2 weeks of study entry. In the prospective study, mobile phlebotomists collected whole blood, serum and a nasopharyngeal or oropharyngeal swab from each participant. Additional blood draws and questionnaires over a 2-month period could optionally be provided by prospective study participants. Before DNA extraction, blood samples from the prospective study were shipped at room temperature or frozen. The immunoSEQ Assay, a bias-controlled multiplex PCR, was used to amplify TCRbeta CDR3 regions from genomic DNA. In the original analysis: Nucleated cell counts per sample were estimated from amplification of reference gene primers within the assay. To quantify the absolute abundance of each unique TCRbeta CDR3 rearrangement, sequence reads were collapsed and filtered. Productive Simpson clonality was computed per sample as the square root of Simpson's diversity index over productive rearrangements. TCRdb stores this immuneACCESS table with in-frame sequences only. Part of the clones is absent; in the studies checked, under half of the shortfall reflects unresolved V genes, and no reason is known for the rest. V and J calls and clone size are as listed in that table; D and trimming were resolved from the DNA. The sample has a few hundred thousand clones on record, about four fifths of them singletons. The top ten clonotypes cover 5% of the sample.

The germline V gene encodes CDR1 SGHRS and CDR2 YFSETQ. V is pruned by 0 bases and J by 11 bases, leaving 6 bases of the junction without a gene match. From its cysteine to its phenylalanine, the CDR3 spans 14 amino acids. This entry keeps only the CDR3 DNA: 42 bases, framed from base 1. Paper-wide results and their limitations: The amount of clinical and demographic metadata varied by source and participant and was provided uncurated.

The receptor was derived from a man between 40 and 49 years old who had been exposed to COVID-19. Sequenced input: PBMCs or T cells enriched from blood (not recorded which). The rearrangement combines TRBV5-1 with TRBJ2-1, with 9 bases aligning to TRBD2. CDR3 region: CASSLGQTSGQQFF. The nucleotides are TGCGCCAGCAGCTTGGGGCAAACTAGCGGGCAGCAGTTCTTC.